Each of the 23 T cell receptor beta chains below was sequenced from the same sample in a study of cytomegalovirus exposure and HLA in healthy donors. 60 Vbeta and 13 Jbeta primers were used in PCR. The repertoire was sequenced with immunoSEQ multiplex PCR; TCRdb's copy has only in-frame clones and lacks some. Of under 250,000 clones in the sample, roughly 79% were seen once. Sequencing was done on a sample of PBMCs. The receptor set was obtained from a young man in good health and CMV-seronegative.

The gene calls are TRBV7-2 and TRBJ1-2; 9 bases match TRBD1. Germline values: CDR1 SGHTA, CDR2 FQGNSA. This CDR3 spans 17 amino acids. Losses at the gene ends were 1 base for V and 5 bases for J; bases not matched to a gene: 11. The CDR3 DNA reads TGTGCCAGCAGCTTAGAGCCCGGGACAGGGATAGGTTATGGCTACACCTTC. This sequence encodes CASSLEPGTGIGYGYTF.

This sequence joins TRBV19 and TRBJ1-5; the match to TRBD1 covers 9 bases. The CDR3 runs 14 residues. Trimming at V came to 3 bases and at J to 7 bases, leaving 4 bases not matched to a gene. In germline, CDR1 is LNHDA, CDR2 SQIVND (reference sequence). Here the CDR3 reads CASSILGTGQPQHF. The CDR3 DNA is TGTGCCAGTAGTATTCTAGGGACAGGGCAGCCCCAGCATTTT.

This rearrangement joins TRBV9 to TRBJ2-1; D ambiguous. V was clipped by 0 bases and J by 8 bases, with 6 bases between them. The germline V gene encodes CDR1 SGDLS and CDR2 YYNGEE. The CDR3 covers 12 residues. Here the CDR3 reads CASSVADYEQFF. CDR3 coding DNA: TGTGCCAGCAGCGTAGCCGACTATGAGCAGTTCTTC.

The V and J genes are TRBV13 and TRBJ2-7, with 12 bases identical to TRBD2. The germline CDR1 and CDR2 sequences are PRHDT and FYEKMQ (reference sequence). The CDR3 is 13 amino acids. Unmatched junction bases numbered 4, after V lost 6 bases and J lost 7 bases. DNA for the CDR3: TGTGCCAGCAGTCCCGGGACTAGCGGGGAGCAGTACTTC. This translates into CASSPGTSGEQYF.

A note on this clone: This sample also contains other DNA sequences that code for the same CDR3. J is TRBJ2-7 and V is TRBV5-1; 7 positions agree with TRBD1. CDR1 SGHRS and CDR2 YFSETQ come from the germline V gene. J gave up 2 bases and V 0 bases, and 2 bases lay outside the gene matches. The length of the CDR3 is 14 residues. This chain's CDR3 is CASSLAGTAYEQYF. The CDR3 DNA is TGCGCCAGCAGCTTGGCCGGGACAGCCTACGAGCAGTACTTC.

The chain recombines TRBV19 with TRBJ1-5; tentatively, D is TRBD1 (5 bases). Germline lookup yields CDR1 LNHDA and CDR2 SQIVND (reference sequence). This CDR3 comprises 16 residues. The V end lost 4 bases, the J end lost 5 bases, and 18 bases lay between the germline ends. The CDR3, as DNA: TGTGCCAGTAGTAGACGATCAGGGCTAGGGGATCAGCCCCAGCATTTT. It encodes CASSRRSGLGDQPQHF.

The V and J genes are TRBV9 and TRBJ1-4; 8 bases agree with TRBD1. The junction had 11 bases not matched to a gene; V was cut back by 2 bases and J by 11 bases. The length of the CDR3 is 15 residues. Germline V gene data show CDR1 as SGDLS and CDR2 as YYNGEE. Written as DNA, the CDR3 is TGTGCCAGCAGCGTTGGGGGCAGGGGGCTTGAGAAACTGTTTTTT. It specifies CASSVGGRGLEKLFF.

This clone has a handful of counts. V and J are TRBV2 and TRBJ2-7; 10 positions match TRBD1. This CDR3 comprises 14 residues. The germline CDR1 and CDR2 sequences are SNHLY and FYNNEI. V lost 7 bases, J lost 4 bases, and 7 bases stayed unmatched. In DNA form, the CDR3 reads TGTGCCAGCAAGTATGGGACAGGGGATTACGAGCAGTACTTC. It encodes CASKYGTGDYEQYF.

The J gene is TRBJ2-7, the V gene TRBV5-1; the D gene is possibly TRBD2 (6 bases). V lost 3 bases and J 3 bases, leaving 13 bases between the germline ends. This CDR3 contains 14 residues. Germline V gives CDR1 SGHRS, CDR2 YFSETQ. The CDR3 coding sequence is TGCGCCAGCAGCTCCCTGCCGGGGGTCTACGAGCAGTACTTC. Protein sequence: CASSSLPGVYEQYF.

The CDR3 DNA sequence: TGTGCCACCAGCAGAACTGGGACAGGGACCTACGAGCAGTACTTC. Translation gives CATSRTGTGTYEQYF. The chain combines TRBV15 with TRBJ2-7, with TRBD1 identical over 9 bases. CDR1 is LNHNV, CDR2 YYDKDF, per germline (reference sequence). The CDR3 totals 15 residues. Losses at the gene ends were 2 bases for V and 2 bases for J; bases not matched to a gene: 4.

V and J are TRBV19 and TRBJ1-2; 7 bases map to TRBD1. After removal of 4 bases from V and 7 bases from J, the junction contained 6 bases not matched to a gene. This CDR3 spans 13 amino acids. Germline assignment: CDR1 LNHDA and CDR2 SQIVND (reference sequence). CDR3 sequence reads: CASSSGTVFGYTF. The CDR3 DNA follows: TGTGCCAGTAGTAGTGGGACAGTGTTTGGCTACACCTTC. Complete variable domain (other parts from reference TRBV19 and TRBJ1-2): DGGITQSPKYLFRKEGQNVTLSCEQNLNHDAMYWYRQDPGQGLRLIYYSQIVNDFQKGDIAEGYSVSREKKESFPLTVTSAQKNPTAFYLCASSSGTVFGYTFGSGTRLTVV.

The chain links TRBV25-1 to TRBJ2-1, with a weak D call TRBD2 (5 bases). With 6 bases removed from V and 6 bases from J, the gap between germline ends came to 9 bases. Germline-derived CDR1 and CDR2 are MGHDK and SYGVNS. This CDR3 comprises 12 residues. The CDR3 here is CASRLAVNEQFF. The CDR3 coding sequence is TGTGCCAGCAGGCTAGCAGTCAATGAGCAGTTCTTC.

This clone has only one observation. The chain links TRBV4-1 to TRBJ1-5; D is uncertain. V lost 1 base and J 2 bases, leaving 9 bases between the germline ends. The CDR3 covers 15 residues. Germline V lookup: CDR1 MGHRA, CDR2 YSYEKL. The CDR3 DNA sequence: TGCGCCAGCAGCCAAGCGGGGTTAGGCAATCAGCCCCAGCATTTT. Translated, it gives CASSQAGLGNQPQHF.

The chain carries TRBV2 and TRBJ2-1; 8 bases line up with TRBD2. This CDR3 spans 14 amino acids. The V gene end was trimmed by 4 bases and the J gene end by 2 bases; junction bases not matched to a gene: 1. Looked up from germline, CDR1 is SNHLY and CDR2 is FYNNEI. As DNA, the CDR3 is TGTGCCAGCAGTGGACTAGCGACCTACAATGAGCAGTTCTTC. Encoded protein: CASSGLATYNEQFF.

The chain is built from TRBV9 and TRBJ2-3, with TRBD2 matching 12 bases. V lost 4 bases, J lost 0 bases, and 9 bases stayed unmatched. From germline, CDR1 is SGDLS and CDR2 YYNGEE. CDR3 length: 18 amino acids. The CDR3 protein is CASSTNRLAGVSTDTQYF. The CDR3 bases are TGTGCCAGCAGCACTAATAGACTAGCGGGAGTGAGCACAGATACGCAGTATTTT.

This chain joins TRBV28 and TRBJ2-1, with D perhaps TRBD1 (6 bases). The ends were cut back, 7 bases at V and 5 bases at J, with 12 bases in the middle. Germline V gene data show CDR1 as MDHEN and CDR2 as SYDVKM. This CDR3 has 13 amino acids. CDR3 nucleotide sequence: TGTGCCAGCAAGGGGACATCCGACAATGAGCAGTTCTTC. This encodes CASKGTSDNEQFF. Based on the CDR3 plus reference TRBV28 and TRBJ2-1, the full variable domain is DVKVTQSSRYLVKRTGEKVFLECVQDMDHENMFWYRQDPGLGLRLIYFSYDVKMKEKGDIPEGYSVSREKKERFSLILESASTNQTSMYLCASKGTSDNEQFFGPGTRLTVL.

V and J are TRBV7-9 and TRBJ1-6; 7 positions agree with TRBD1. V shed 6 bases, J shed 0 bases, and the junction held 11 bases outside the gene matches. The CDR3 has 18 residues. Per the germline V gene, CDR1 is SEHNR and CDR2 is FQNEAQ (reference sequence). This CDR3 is CASSSGGQMNSYNSPLHF. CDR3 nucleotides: TGTGCCAGCAGTTCAGGGGGACAGATGAACTCCTATAATTCACCCCTCCACTTT.

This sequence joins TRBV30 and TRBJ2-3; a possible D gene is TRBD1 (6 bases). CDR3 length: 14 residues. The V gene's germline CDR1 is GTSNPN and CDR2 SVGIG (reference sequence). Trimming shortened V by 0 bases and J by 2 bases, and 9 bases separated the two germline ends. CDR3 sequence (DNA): TGTGCCTGGAGTGTACGGACAGTCACAGATACGCAGTATTTT. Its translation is CAWSVRTVTDTQYF.

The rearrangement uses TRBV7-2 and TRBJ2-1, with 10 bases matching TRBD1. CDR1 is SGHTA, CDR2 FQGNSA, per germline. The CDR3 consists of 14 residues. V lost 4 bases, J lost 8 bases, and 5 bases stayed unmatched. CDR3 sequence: CASSWDRGRDEQFF. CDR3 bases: TGTGCCAGCAGCTGGGACAGGGGCCGGGATGAGCAGTTCTTC.

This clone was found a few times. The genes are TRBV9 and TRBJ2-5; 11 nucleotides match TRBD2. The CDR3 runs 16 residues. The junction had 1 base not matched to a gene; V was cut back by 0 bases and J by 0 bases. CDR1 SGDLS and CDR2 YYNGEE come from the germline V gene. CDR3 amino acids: CASSVVTSGNQETQYF. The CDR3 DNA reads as TGTGCCAGCAGCGTAGTGACTAGCGGGAACCAAGAGACCCAGTACTTC.

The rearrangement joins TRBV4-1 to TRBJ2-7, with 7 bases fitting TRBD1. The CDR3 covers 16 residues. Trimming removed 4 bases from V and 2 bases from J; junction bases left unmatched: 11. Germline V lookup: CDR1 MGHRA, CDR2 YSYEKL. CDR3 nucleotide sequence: TGCGCCAGCAGCCGCGGAGAACAGGGGCAAACCTACGAGCAGTACTTC. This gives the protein CASSRGEQGQTYEQYF.

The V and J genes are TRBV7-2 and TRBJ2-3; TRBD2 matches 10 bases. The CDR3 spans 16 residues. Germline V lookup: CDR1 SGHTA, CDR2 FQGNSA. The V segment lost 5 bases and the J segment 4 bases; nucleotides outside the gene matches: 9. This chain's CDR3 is CASSPGSGRAPDTQYF. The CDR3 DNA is TGTGCCAGCAGCCCGGGCAGCGGGAGGGCCCCAGATACGCAGTATTTT.

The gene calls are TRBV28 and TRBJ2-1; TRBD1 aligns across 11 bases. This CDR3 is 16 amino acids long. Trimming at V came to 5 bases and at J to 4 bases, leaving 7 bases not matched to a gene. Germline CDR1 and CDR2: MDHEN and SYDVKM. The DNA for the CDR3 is TGTGCCAGCAGTCCCAGAGGGACAGGGGGGTACAATGAGCAGTTCTTC. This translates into CASSPRGTGGYNEQFF.